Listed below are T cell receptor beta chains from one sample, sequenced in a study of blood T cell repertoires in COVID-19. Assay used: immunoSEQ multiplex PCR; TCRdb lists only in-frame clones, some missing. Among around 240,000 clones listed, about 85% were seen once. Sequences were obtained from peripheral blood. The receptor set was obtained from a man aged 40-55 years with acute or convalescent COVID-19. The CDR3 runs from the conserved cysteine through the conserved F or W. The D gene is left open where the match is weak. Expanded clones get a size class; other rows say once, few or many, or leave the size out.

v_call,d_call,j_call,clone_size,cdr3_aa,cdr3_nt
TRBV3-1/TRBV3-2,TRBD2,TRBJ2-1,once,CASSQGSGGGEQFF,TGTGCCAGCAGCCAAGGTAGCGGGGGGGGTGAGCAGTTCTTC
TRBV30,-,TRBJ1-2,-,CAWEEGVASGVYGYTF,TGTGCCTGGGAAGAGGGCGTAGCATCGGGGGTCTATGGCTACACCTTC
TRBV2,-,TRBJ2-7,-,CASMAAGPTLEQYF,TGTGCCAGCATGGCGGCAGGGCCTACACTCGAGCAGTACTTC
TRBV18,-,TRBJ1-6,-,CASSPTGGGSPLHF,TGTGCCAGCTCACCAACCGGGGGTGGGTCACCCCTCCACTTT
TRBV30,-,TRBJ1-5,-,CAWSPHSNQPQHF,TGTGCCTGGAGTCCCCATAGCAATCAGCCCCAGCATTTT
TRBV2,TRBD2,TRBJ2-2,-,CASKDSGGNTGELFF,TGTGCCAGCAAGGACAGCGGGGGGAACACCGGGGAGCTGTTTTTT
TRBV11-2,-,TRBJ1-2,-,CASSLDERQGLYGYTF,TGTGCCAGCAGCTTAGATGAGAGGCAGGGCTTGTATGGCTACACCTTC
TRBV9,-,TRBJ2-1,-,CASSVESVSYNEQFF,TGTGCCAGCAGCGTAGAGAGCGTATCCTACAATGAGCAGTTCTTC
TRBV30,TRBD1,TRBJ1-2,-,CAWSSLDRGAGYTF,TGTGCCTGGAGTTCCCTGGACAGGGGGGCTGGCTACACCTTC
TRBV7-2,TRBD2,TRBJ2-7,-,CASSLRRPSGGAGEQYF,TGTGCCAGCAGCTTGAGGCGGCCTAGCGGGGGGGCTGGCGAGCAGTACTTC
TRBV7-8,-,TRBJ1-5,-,CASSLVGEGTFGKPQHF,TGTGCCAGCAGTTTGGTGGGGGAGGGTACGTTTGGAAAGCCCCAGCATTTT
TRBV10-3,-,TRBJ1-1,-,CAISEQGMNTEAFF,TGTGCCATCAGTGAGCAGGGAATGAACACTGAAGCTTTCTTT
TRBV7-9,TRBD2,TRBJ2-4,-,CASSPEAGRGGPKNIQYF,TGTGCCAGCAGCCCCGAAGCGGGGCGGGGGGGCCCCAAAAACATTCAGTACTTC
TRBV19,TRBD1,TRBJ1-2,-,CASSGPGQARWRGYTF,TGTGCCAGTAGTGGCCCGGGACAGGCACGTTGGAGGGGCTACACCTTC
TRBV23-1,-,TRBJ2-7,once,CASSQDGHARAYEQYF,TGCGCCAGCAGTCAAGATGGACACGCGAGAGCCTACGAGCAGTACTTC
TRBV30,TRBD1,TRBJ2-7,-,CAWARQGYEQYF,TGTGCCTGGGCCCGACAGGGGTACGAGCAGTACTTC
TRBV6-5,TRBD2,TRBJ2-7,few,CASSYSALAGGHEQYF,TGTGCCAGCAGTTACTCGGCACTAGCGGGGGGTCACGAGCAGTACTTC
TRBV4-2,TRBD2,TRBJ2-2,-,CASSQVGGGAVGELFF,TGTGCCAGCAGCCAAGTTGGCGGGGGGGCCGTCGGGGAGCTGTTTTTT
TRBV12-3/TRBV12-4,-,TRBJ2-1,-,CASSPLSGNEQFF,TGTGCCAGCAGTCCCTTATCCGGGAATGAGCAGTTCTTC
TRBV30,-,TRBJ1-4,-,CAWSPHSSTNEKLFF,TGTGCCTGGAGTCCCCACAGTTCAACTAATGAAAAACTGTTTTTT
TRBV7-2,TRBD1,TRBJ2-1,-,CASSLVGTGGNEQFF,TGTGCCAGCAGCTTGGTCGGGACAGGAGGAAATGAGCAGTTCTTC
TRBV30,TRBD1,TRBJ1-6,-,CAWSDGTGVTAPLHF,TGTGCCTGGAGCGACGGGACAGGGGTAACTGCACCCCTCCACTTT
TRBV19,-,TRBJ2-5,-,CASSSPRSGLLEETQYF,TGTGCCAGTAGCTCTCCCAGGTCAGGACTCCTCGAAGAGACCCAGTACTTC
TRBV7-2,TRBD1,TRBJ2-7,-,CASSLPGQGYYEQYF,TGTGCCAGCAGCTTACCGGGACAGGGGTACTACGAGCAGTACTTC
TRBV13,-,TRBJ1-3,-,CASSTGSAGNTIYF,TGTGCCAGCAGCACAGGGAGCGCGGGAAACACCATATATTTT
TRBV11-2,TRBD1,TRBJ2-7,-,CASSLHPNRGTGRYEQYF,TGTGCCAGCAGCTTACATCCAAACAGGGGGACAGGGAGGTACGAGCAGTACTTC
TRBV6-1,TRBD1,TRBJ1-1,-,CASSEMAGGFEAFF,TGTGCCAGCAGTGAAATGGCAGGGGGATTTGAAGCTTTCTTT
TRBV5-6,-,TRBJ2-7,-,CASSFSGVPHEQYF,TGTGCCAGCAGCTTTTCAGGGGTCCCCCACGAGCAGTACTTC
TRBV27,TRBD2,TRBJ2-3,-,CASSRRGTSGVTDTQYF,TGTGCCAGCAGCCGTAGGGGGACTAGCGGGGTCACAGATACGCAGTATTTT
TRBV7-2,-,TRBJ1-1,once,CASSLTQNTEAFF,TGTGCCAGCAGCTTAACACAGAACACTGAAGCTTTCTTT
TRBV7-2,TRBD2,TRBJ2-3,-,CASSQSSGGAADTQYF,TGTGCCAGCAGCCAATCTAGCGGGGGGGCCGCGGATACGCAGTATTTT
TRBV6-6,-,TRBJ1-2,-,CASSYSAGPPYGYTF,TGTGCCAGCAGTTACTCTGCAGGGCCCCCGTATGGCTACACCTTC
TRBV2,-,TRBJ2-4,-,CASSAEGLDIQYF,TGTGCCAGCAGTGCGGAGGGCTTGGACATTCAGTACTTC
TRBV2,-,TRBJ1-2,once,CASSLTDRLYGYTF,TGTGCCAGCAGCTTAACCGACAGACTCTATGGCTACACCTTC
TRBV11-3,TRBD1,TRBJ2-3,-,CASSSRTGGTDTQYF,TGTGCCAGCAGCTCCAGGACAGGGGGCACAGATACGCAGTATTTT
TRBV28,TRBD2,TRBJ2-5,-,CASSPVGGGETQYF,TGTGCCAGCAGCCCGGTGGGCGGGGGAGAGACCCAGTACTTC
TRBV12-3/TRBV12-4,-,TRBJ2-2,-,CASSLLSGGELFF,TGTGCCAGCAGCCTCCTCTCGGGCGGGGAGCTGTTTTTT
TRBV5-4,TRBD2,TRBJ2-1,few,CASSPPTSADEQFF,TGTGCCAGCAGCCCACCTACTAGCGCTGATGAGCAGTTCTTC
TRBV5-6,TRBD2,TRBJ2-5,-,CASSDGTSGGAFQETQYF,TGTGCCAGCAGCGATGGGACTAGCGGGGGCGCCTTCCAAGAGACCCAGTACTTC
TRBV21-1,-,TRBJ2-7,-,CASSTEGHTYEQYF,TGTGCCAGCAGCACAGAGGGACACACCTACGAGCAGTACTTC
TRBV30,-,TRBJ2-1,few,CAWSIVLNEQFF,TGTGCCTGGAGTATTGTACTCAATGAGCAGTTCTTC
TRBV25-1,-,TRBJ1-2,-,CASSQGSVYGYTF,TGTGCCAGCAGCCAGGGTTCGGTCTATGGCTACACCTTC
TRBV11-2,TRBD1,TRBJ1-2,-,CASSVGTGLQGYGYTF,TGTGCCAGCAGCGTCGGGACAGGGCTTCAGGGCTATGGCTACACCTTC
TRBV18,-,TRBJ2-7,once,CASSPDIPYEQYF,TGTGCCAGCTCACCCGACATTCCCTACGAGCAGTACTTC
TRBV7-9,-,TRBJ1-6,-,CASSLGGEGPLHF,TGTGCCAGCAGCTTAGGGGGGGAGGGTCCCCTCCACTTT